This TCR beta chain was recovered during a study of human T cells and chemical hapten exposure. The J segment lost 0 bases and the V segment lost 5 bases, leaving 15 bases of the junction unmatched. The CDR3 consists of 19 residues. Germline V gene sequence: CDR1 SNHLY, CDR2 FYNNEI. One entry per CDR3 protein, called by TCRdb with MiXCR from the RACE reads. The repertoire has around 350,000 distinct CDR3 sequences, approximately 5.8% of them found once; the top ten carry about 8.7%. Time point in this sample: pre-sensitization, week 0. As to treatment: therapeutic diphenylcyclopropenone sensitization with weekly scalp DPC. This clonotype was counted only a few times.

The sequenced sample was whole blood, obtained in connection with sensitization to the hapten diphenylcyclopropenone (DPC). The TCR comes from a woman aged 18-29 years with alopecia areata. Some clones in this sample may be carry-over from other donors' samples. The rearrangement uses TRBV2 and TRBJ1-1, with 10 positions matching TRBD1. The CDR3 DNA reads TGTGCCAGCAGTCGTATCCCCAAGACAGGGGGCCGAATGAACACTGAAGCTTTCTTT. Its translation: CASSRIPKTGGRMNTEAFF. Combining the CDR3 with reference TRBV2 and TRBJ1-1 gives the whole variable domain EPEVTQTPSHQVTQMGQEVILRCVPISNHLYFYWYRQILGQKVEFLVSFYNNEISEKSEIFDDQFSVERPDGSNFTLKIRSTKLEDSAMYFCASSRIPKTGGRMNTEAFFGQGTRLTVV.